The 21 T cell receptor beta chains given below trace back to one sample, sequenced in a study of CD8 T cells in ankylosing spondylitis. Findings and caveats of the study: Blood of patients with ankylosing spondylitis appeared to be characterized by a TCR beta motif of eight highly homologous variants.

TCRdb reanalysed the 5' RACE reads using MiXCR and keeps one entry per CDR3 protein. The sample has around 480,000 distinct CDR3 sequences, over 15% seen once. No antigen has been assigned to these receptors. Sequencing was carried out using blood, either unsorted or a sorted T cell fraction (not recorded which). These receptors all come from a male donor with ankylosing spondylitis.

J is TRBJ2-1 and V is TRBV9, with 8 nucleotides matching TRBD2. Germline trimming cut 0 bases from V and 2 bases from J; bases unmatched to any gene: 1. The CDR3 has 15 residues. Germline V gene lookup returns CDR1 SGDLS and CDR2 YYNGEE. The CDR3 loop reads CASSVGSGAYNEQFF. The DNA for the CDR3 is TGTGCCAGCAGCGTAGGTAGCGGGGCCTACAATGAGCAGTTCTTC.

This clonotype was counted a few times. CDR3 DNA: TGTGCCAGCAGCACCGGGACAGGGGCGAAAAAACTGTTTTTT. Its protein product is CASSTGTGAKKLFF. V is TRBV7-2 and J is TRBJ1-4, with TRBD1 identical over 10 bases. The V segment lost 5 bases and the J segment 9 bases; nucleotides outside the gene matches: 6. Germline V lookup: CDR1 SGHTA, CDR2 FQGNSA. This CDR3 is 14 amino acids long.

This chain uses TRBV7-2 with TRBJ2-3; D unclear. Germline V gives CDR1 SGHTA, CDR2 FQGNSA. CDR3 length: 15 amino acids. V shed 7 bases and J shed 4 bases, with 18 bases lying between them. The CDR3 loop is CASKPQNNGADTQYF. The CDR3 DNA sequence: TGTGCCAGCAAACCACAAAACAACGGCGCAGATACGCAGTATTTT.

This clonotype was found many times. V is TRBV10-3 and J is TRBJ2-7, with TRBD1 as a possible D gene (5 bases). The CDR3 has 14 amino acids. In germline, CDR1 is ENHRY, CDR2 SYGVKD. Trimming stripped 8 bases from V and 5 bases from J, with 19 bases between. The CDR3 reads CAIGFQGPSDEQYF. CDR3 bases: TGTGCCATCGGGTTTCAGGGTCCCTCTGACGAGCAGTACTTC.

This clonotype showed up many times. The genes are TRBV4-2 and TRBJ2-7; a possible D gene is TRBD2 (6 bases). V was trimmed by 0 bases and J by 3 bases, leaving 9 bases between them. The V gene's germline CDR1 is LGHNA and CDR2 YNFKEQ. The CDR3 extends over 14 amino acids. The CDR3 loop is CASSQDRRDYEQYF. The CDR3 bases are TGTGCCAGCAGCCAAGATCGGCGGGACTACGAGCAGTACTTC.

J is TRBJ2-1 and V is TRBV5-1, with D perhaps matching TRBD2 (6 bases). The CDR3 sequence is 15 residues long. Germline V gives CDR1 SGHRS, CDR2 YFSETQ. Trimming stripped 4 bases from V and 8 bases from J, with 19 bases between. The CDR3 DNA follows: TGCGCCAGCAGCCCGGAGGGACGGTTTGCGGATGAGCAGTTCTTC. Its protein is CASSPEGRFADEQFF.

This chain uses TRBV20-1 with TRBJ2-7, with 9 bases matching TRBD1. This CDR3 has 15 amino acids. V was clipped by 4 bases and J by 2 bases; unmatched bases: 9. Germline lookup yields CDR1 DFQATT and CDR2 SNEGSKA (reference sequence). CDR3 coding DNA: TGCAGTGCTACCGGGTACCGGGACAGGGCCTACGAGCAGTACTTC. Translated, it gives CSATGYRDRAYEQYF.

The table lists this clonotype with many counts. This sequence joins TRBV12-3 or TRBV12-4 and TRBJ2-2, with 8 bases identical to TRBD1. The CDR3 totals 15 residues. Germline trimming cut 2 bases from V and 5 bases from J; bases unmatched to any gene: 4. CDR3 sequence (DNA): TGTGCCAGCAGTTTAACAGGGGGGATAACCGGGGAGCTGTTTTTT. This sequence encodes CASSLTGGITGELFF.

This chain joins TRBV20-1 and TRBJ2-7; D perhaps matches TRBD1 (6 bases). V lost 0 bases and J 2 bases, leaving 17 bases between the germline ends. Germline V gene data show CDR1 as DFQATT and CDR2 as SNEGSKA (reference sequence). This CDR3 comprises 16 residues. The DNA of the CDR3 is TGCAGTGCTAGAGATCTCGAGTCAGGGGAGACCTACGAGCAGTACTTC. It yields the protein CSARDLESGETYEQYF.

There are a few counts of this clonotype. The gene calls are TRBV20-1 and TRBJ2-2; maybe TRBD2 (5 bases). Germline-derived CDR1 and CDR2 are DFQATT and SNEGSKA (reference sequence). V lost 6 bases and J 0 bases, leaving 8 bases between the germline ends. CDR3 size: 13 residues. The CDR3 sequence is CSAGRSNTGELFF. The CDR3 region has the DNA TGCAGTGCAGGGAGATCGAACACCGGGGAGCTGTTTTTT.

This clonotype was recorded a few times. V gene TRBV28 combines with J gene TRBJ2-5, with 8 bases that match TRBD1. CDR3 length: 15 residues. Germline V gives CDR1 MDHEN, CDR2 SYDVKM. Germline trimming cut 6 bases from V and 5 bases from J; bases unmatched to any gene: 11. The CDR3 DNA reads TGTGCCAGCAGCTTACGACAGGGGCCCCGGGAGACCCAGTACTTC. Residues: CASSLRQGPRETQYF. Drawing the rest from reference TRBV28 and TRBJ2-5, the complete variable domain is DVKVTQSSRYLVKRTGEKVFLECVQDMDHENMFWYRQDPGLGLRLIYFSYDVKMKEKGDIPEGYSVSREKKERFSLILESASTNQTSMYLCASSLRQGPRETQYFGPGTRLLVL.

This clonotype occurred a few times. The rearrangement uses TRBV15 and TRBJ1-4; D is unresolved. CDR1 and CDR2 (germline): LNHNV, YYDKDF (reference sequence). V dropped 1 base and J dropped 2 bases, with 11 bases sitting between them. The CDR3 covers 16 residues. CDR3 sequence (DNA): TGTGCCACCAGCAGAGGGTCAGGAATCACTAATGAAAAACTGTTTTTT. Protein: CATSRGSGITNEKLFF.

This clonotype was picked up a small number of times. The chain uses TRBV4-1 and TRBJ2-7; no definite D call. The ends were cut back, 4 bases at V and 2 bases at J, with 18 bases in the middle. The length of the CDR3 is 16 residues. The V gene's germline CDR1 is MGHRA and CDR2 YSYEKL. The CDR3 DNA follows: TGCGCCAGCAGCCGACATACGAGTGGGGTAGCCTACGAGCAGTACTTC. Translating gives CASSRHTSGVAYEQYF.

This clonotype was observed many times. The rearrangement joins TRBV12-3 or TRBV12-4 to TRBJ1-2; D gene unclear. The CDR3 extends over 13 amino acids. V lost 7 bases, J lost 1 base, and 10 bases lay in between. This CDR3 reads CASTLQHNYGYTF. In nucleotides, the CDR3 is TGTGCCAGCACCCTACAGCATAACTATGGCTACACCTTC.

CDR3 region: CASTGQRHSTDTQYF. The CDR3 DNA is TGTGCCAGCACCGGACAGAGACACTCCACAGATACGCAGTATTTT. This chain connects TRBV6-2 or TRBV6-3 to TRBJ2-3; tentatively, D is TRBD1 (6 bases). V was shortened by 7 bases and J by 2 bases, with 16 bases between the two germline ends. The germline V gene has CDR1 MNHEY and CDR2 SVGEGT. The CDR3 runs to 15 residues.

This clonotype was seen a few times. The V and J genes are TRBV4-1 and TRBJ2-7, with 8 positions matching TRBD1. The CDR3 is made up of 14 amino acids. The germline V gene encodes CDR1 MGHRA and CDR2 YSYEKL. J was trimmed by 5 bases and V by 5 bases; bases with no gene match: 8. For the CDR3, the DNA is TGCGCCAGCAGCGAGGACAGGGCGGTGAACGAGCAGTACTTC. Amino acid sequence: CASSEDRAVNEQYF.

The chain has TRBV20-1 and TRBJ1-3; D gene uncertain. Deletions cut 3 bases from V and 4 bases from J, with 10 bases between. The CDR3 contains 13 residues. Germline lookup yields CDR1 DFQATT and CDR2 SNEGSKA (reference sequence). The CDR3 DNA reads TGCAGTGCTAGGGGCGAAGGGGGAAACACCATATATTTT. Translating it yields CSARGEGGNTIYF.

This clonotype was seen only a few times. The gene calls are TRBV7-2 and TRBJ1-1; no firm D call. The CDR3 totals 16 residues. CDR1 and CDR2 (germline): SGHTA, FQGNSA. Trimming removed 1 base at V and 4 bases at J, with 16 bases between. CDR3 amino acids: CASSLVVSFSGTEAFF. CDR3 bases: TGTGCCAGCAGCTTAGTAGTTTCCTTTAGTGGCACTGAAGCTTTCTTT.

This clonotype was picked up many times. The chain uses TRBV9 and TRBJ2-1; D call uncertain. The CDR3 consists of 16 residues. Trimming pared 0 bases from V and 0 bases from J, leaving 10 bases between. From germline, CDR1 is SGDLS and CDR2 YYNGEE. In nucleotides, the CDR3 is TGTGCCAGCAGCGTAGGTTTTCGAGTCTCCTACAATGAGCAGTTCTTC. Its translation: CASSVGFRVSYNEQFF.

This clonotype came up many times. This sequence joins TRBV12-3 or TRBV12-4 and TRBJ2-5; 10 bases are a match to TRBD1. The J segment lost 1 base and the V segment lost 5 bases, leaving 4 bases of the junction unmatched. The CDR3 length is 15 residues. The DNA of the CDR3 is TGTGCCAGCAGTCGACAGGGGGCTCTCCAAGAGACCCAGTACTTC. Translated, it gives CASSRQGALQETQYF.

The chain couples TRBV28 to TRBJ2-1; D might be TRBD2 (5 bases). Germline loops: CDR1 MDHEN, CDR2 SYDVKM. The CDR3 loop spans 13 amino acids. V dropped 8 bases and J dropped 4 bases, with 12 bases sitting between them. The CDR3 is CASPFGVYNEQFF. The CDR3 DNA sequence: TGTGCCAGCCCTTTCGGGGTATACAATGAGCAGTTCTTC.